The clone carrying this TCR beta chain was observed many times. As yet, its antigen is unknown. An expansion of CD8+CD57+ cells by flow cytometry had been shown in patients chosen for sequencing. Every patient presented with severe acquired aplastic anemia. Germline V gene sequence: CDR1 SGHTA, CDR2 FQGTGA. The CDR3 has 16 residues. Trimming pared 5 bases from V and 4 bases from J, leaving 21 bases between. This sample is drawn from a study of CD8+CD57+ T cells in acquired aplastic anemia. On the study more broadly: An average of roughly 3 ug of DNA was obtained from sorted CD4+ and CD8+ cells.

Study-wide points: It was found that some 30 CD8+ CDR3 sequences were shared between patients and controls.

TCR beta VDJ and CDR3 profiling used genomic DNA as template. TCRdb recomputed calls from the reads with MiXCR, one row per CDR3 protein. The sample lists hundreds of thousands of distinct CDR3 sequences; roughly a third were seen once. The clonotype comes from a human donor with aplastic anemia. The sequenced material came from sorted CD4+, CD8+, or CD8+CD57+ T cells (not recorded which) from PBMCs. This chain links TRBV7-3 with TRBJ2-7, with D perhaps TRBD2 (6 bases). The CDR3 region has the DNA TGTGCCAGCAGCCAGAATGGGGCTAGCGAGTCGTACGAGCAGTACTTC. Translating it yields CASSQNGASESYEQYF. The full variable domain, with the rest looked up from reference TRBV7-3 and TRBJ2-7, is GAGVSQTPSNKVTEKGKYVELRCDPISGHTALYWYRQSLGQGPEFLIYFQGTGAADDSGLPNDRFFAVRPEGSVSTLKIQRTERGDSAVYLCASSQNGASESYEQYFGPGTRLTVT.